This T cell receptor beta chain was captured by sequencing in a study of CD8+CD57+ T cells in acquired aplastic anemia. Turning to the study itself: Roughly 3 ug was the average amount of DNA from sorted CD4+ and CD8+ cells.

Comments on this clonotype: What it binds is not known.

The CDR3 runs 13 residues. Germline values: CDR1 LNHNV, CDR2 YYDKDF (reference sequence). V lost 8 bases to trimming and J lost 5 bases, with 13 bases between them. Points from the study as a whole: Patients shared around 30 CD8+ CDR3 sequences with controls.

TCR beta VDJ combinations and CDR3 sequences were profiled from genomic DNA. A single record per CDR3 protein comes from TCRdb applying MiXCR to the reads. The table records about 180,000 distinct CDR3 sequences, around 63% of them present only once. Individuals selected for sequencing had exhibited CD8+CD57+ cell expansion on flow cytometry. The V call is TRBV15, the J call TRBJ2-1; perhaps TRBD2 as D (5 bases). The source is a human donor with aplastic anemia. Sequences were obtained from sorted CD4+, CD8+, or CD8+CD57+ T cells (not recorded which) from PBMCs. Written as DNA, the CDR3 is TGTGCCACCGCGGCTAGCACGAACAATGAGCAGTTCTTC. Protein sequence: CATAASTNNEQFF.